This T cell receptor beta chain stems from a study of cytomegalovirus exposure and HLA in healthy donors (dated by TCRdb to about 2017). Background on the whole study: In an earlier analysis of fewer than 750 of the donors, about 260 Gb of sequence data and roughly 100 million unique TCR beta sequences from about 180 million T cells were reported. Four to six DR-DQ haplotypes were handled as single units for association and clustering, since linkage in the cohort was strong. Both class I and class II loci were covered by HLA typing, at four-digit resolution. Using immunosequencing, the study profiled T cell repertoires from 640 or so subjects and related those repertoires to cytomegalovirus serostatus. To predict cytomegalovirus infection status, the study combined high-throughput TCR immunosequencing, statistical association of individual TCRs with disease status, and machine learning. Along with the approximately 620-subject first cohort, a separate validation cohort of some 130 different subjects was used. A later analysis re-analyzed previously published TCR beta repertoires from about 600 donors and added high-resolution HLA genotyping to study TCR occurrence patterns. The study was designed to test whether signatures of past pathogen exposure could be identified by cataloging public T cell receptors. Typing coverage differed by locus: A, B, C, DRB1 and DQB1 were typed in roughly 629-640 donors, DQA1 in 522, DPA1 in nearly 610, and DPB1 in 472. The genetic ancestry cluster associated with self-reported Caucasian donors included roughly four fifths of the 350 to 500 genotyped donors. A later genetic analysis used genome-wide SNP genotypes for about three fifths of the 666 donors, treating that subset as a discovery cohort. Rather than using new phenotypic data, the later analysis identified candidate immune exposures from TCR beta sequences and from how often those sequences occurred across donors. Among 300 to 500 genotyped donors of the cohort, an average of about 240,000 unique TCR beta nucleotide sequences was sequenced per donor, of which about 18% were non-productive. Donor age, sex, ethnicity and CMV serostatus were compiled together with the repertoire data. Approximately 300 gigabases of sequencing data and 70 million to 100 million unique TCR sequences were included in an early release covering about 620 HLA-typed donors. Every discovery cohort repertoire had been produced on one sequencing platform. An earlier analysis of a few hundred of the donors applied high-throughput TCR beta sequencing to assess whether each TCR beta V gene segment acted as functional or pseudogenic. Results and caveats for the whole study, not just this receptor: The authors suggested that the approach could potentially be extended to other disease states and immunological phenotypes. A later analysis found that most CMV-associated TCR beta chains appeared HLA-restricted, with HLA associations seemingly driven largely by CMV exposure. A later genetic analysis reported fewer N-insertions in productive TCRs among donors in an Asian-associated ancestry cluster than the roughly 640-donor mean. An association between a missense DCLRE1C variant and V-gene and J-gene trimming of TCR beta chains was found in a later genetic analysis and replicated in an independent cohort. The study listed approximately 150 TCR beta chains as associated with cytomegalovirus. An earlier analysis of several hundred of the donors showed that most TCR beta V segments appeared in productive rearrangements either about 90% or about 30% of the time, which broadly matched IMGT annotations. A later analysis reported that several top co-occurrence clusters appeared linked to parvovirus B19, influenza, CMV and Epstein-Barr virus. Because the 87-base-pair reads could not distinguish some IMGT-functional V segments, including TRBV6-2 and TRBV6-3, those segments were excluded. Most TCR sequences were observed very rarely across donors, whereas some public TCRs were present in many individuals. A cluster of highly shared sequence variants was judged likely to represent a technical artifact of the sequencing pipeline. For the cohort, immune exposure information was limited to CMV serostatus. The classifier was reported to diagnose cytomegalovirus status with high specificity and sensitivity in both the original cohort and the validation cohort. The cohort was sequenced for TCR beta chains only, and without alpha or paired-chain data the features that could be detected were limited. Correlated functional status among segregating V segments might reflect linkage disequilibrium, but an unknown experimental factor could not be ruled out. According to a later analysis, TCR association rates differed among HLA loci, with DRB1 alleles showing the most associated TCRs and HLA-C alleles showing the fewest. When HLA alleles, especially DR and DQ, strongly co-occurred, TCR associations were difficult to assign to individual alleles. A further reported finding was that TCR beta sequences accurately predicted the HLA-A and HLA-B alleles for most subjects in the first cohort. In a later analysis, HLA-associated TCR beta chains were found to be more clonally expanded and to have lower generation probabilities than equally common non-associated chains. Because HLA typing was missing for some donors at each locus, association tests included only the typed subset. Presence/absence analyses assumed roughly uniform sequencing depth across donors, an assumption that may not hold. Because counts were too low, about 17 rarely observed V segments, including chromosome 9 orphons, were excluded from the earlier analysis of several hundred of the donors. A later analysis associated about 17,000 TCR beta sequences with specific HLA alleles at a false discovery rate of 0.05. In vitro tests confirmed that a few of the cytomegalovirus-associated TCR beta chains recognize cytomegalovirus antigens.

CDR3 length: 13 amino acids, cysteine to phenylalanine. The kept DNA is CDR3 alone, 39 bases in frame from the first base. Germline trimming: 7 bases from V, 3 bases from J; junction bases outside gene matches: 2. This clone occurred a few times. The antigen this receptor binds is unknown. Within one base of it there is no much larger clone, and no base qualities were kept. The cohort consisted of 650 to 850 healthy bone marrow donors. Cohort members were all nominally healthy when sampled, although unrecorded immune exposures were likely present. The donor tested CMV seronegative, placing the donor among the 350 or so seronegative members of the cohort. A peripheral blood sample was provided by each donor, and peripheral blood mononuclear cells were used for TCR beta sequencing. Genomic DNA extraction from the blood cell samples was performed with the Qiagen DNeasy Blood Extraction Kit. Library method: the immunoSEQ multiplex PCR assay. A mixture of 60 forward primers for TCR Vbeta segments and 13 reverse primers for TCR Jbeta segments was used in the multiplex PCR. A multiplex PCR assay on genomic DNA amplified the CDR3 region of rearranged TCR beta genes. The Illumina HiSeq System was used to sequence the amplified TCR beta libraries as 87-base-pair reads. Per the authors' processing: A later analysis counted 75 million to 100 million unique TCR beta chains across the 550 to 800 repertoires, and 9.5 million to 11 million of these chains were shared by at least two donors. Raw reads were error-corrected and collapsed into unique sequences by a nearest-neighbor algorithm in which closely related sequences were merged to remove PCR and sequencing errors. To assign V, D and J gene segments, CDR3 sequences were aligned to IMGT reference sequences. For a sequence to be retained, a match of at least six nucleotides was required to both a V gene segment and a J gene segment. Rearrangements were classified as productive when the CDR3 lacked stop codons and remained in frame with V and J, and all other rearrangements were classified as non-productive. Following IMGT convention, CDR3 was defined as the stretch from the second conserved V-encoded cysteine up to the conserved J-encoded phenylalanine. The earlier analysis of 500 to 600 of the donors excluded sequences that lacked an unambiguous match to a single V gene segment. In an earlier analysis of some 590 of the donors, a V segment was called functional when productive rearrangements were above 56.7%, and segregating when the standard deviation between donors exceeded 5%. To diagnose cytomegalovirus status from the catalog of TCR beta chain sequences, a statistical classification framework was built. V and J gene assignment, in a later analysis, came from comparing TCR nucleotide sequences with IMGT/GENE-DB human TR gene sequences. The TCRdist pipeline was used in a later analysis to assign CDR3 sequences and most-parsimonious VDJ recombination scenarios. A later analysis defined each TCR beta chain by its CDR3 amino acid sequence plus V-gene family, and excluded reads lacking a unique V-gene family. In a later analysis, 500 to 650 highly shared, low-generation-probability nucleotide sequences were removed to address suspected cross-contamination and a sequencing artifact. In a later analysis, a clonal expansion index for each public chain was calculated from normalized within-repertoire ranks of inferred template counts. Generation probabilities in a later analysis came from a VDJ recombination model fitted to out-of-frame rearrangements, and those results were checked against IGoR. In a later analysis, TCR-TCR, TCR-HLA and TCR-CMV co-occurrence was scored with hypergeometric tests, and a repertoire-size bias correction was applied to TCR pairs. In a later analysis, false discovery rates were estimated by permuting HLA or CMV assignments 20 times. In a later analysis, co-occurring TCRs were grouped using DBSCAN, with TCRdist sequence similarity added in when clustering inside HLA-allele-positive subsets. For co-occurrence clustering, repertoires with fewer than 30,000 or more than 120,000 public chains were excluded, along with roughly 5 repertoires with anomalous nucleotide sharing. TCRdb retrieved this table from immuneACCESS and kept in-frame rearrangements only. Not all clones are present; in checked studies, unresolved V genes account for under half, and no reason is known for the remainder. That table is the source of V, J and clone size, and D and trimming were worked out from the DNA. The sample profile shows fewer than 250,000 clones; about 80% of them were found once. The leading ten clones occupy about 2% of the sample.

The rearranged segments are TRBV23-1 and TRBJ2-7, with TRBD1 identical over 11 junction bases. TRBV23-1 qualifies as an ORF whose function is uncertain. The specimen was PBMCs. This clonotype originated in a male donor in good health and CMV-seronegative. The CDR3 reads CASTGQGGYEQYF. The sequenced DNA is TGCGCCAGCACGGGACAGGGGGGCTACGAGCAGTACTTC.